The clone carrying this T cell receptor beta chain has more than one count but fewer than ten. Its target is not known. The sample comes from a study of PD-1 blockade in classical Hodgkin lymphoma. Study information: Patients were given intravenous nivolumab, 3 mg/kg, every 2 weeks. General study points: Lower baseline TCR diversity marked trial partial responders and progressors.

Every patient had relapsed following autologous stem cell transplantation, and cohorts differed in brentuximab vedotin exposure. In germline, CDR1 is LNHDA, CDR2 SQIVND (reference sequence). CDR3 length: 16 residues. Trimming took off 4 bases at V and 1 base at J, with 15 bases between the two ends. The assay was immunoSEQ multiplex PCR, and TCRdb's table has in-frame clones only and misses some. The sample holds about 62,000 clones, about nine tenths seen once. The chain employs TRBV19 and TRBJ2-3, with D perhaps assigned TRBD1 or TRBD2 (5 bases each). Sequencing was performed on peripheral blood mononuclear cells (PBMCs), taken at baseline. This TCR was recovered from a human donor with classical Hodgkin lymphoma. CDR3 sequence reads: CASSTPGTGGTDTQYF. The DNA of the CDR3 is TGTGCCAGTAGTACACCCGGGACCGGGGGCACAGATACGCAGTATTTT.